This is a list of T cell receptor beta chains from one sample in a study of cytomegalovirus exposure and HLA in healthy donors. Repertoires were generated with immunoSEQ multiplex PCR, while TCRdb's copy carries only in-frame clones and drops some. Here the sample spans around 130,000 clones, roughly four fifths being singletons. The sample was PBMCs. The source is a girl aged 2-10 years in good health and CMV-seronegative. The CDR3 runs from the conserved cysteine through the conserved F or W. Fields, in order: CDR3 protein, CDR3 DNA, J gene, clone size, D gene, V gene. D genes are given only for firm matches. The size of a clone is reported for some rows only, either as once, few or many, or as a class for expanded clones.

CASSGGQGRTEAFF TGTGCCAGCAGTGGGGGACAGGGGCGGACTGAAGCTTTCTTT TRBJ1-1 few TRBD1 TRBV6-1
CASSQDPSGGAWGTDTQYF TGCGCCAGCAGCCAAGACCCTAGCGGGGGGGCGTGGGGCACAGATACGCAGTATTTT TRBJ2-3 - TRBD2 TRBV4-3
CASSGSRSGTRNTIYF TGTGCCAGCAGTGGAAGTCGGTCGGGTACCAGAAACACCATATATTTT TRBJ1-3 - - TRBV6-1
CASSPLAGRISTGELFF TGTGCCAGCAGCCCGTTAGCGGGAAGAATATCGACCGGGGAGCTGTTTTTT TRBJ2-2 - TRBD2 TRBV7-9
CASSSGTNYGYTF TGTGCCAGCAGTTCGGGGACTAACTATGGCTACACCTTC TRBJ1-2 - - TRBV28
CASSVVPGQPQHF TGTGCCAGCAGCGTAGTTCCGGGTCAGCCCCAGCATTTT TRBJ1-5 once - TRBV9
CASSLGRGRTTNYGYTF TGTGCCAGCAGCTTAGGCAGGGGGCGAACCACTAACTATGGCTACACCTTC TRBJ1-2 - TRBD1 TRBV7-9
CASSPSRDRVTEQYF TGCGCCAGCAGCCCGTCCCGGGACAGGGTTACCGAGCAGTACTTC TRBJ2-7 - TRBD1 TRBV4-3
CASSSGTSVTYEQYF TGTGCCAGCAGCTCAGGGACTAGCGTTACCTACGAGCAGTACTTC TRBJ2-7 - TRBD2 TRBV5-6
CASSPEGSAGKNTGELFF TGTGCCAGCAGCCCCGAGGGGTCCGCGGGGAAGAACACCGGGGAGCTGTTTTTT TRBJ2-2 - - TRBV7-2
CASSLTGFGTEAFF TGTGCCAGCAGCTTGACAGGGTTCGGGACTGAAGCTTTCTTT TRBJ1-1 - TRBD1 TRBV28
CASSLGQGGYGYTF TGTGCCAGCAGTTTAGGACAGGGCGGCTATGGCTACACCTTC TRBJ1-2 few TRBD1 TRBV2
CASKRTGPQETQYF TGTGCCAGCAAAAGGACAGGGCCTCAAGAGACCCAGTACTTC TRBJ2-5 - TRBD1 TRBV7-9
CSVYQVLGYGYTF TGCAGCGTTTACCAGGTCCTTGGCTATGGCTACACCTTC TRBJ1-2 - - TRBV29-1
CASSSRQGGVNGELFF TGTGCCAGCAGCTCAAGACAGGGGGGAGTTAACGGGGAGCTGTTTTTT TRBJ2-2 few TRBD1 TRBV7-9
CASYPRGAAYGYTF TGTGCCAGCTATCCCCGTGGGGCGGCCTATGGCTACACCTTC TRBJ1-2 - - TRBV28
CASRDRGRGNEKLFF TGTGCCAGCCGGGACAGGGGGCGCGGTAATGAAAAACTGTTTTTT TRBJ1-4 - TRBD1 TRBV6-1
CASSSFPQRDEQFF TGTGCCAGCAGCTCCTTCCCCCAGCGCGATGAGCAGTTCTTC TRBJ2-1 - - TRBV7-9
CASSLLAGGYNEQFF TGTGCCAGCAGTTTACTAGCGGGAGGTTACAATGAGCAGTTCTTC TRBJ2-1 once TRBD2 TRBV7-9
CASGLWSTEAFF TGTGCTAGTGGTTTGTGGAGCACTGAAGCTTTCTTT TRBJ1-1 few - TRBV12-5
CASSPTNQETQYF TGCGCCAGCTCCCCGACTAACCAAGAGACCCAGTACTTC TRBJ2-5 - - TRBV10-1
CASSLGTGEGQPQHF TGCGCCAGCAGCTTGGGGACAGGGGAAGGCCAGCCCCAGCATTTT TRBJ1-5 - TRBD1 TRBV5-1
CATSRDLRYEQYF TGTGCCACCAGCAGAGATCTGAGATACGAGCAGTACTTC TRBJ2-7 - - TRBV15
CAISEVGLADTGELFF TGTGCCATCAGTGAGGTGGGCCTAGCCGACACCGGGGAGCTGTTTTTT TRBJ2-2 once - TRBV10-3
CASSSRAVHTEAFF TGTGCCAGCAGTTCCAGGGCAGTTCACACTGAAGCTTTCTTT TRBJ1-1 - - TRBV28
CASSPRTGGSYEQYF TGTGCCAGCAGCCCAAGGACAGGGGGATCCTACGAGCAGTACTTC TRBJ2-7 - TRBD1 TRBV6-1
CASGNGQGAGEQYF TGTGCTAGTGGCAACGGACAGGGGGCCGGCGAGCAGTACTTC TRBJ2-7 - TRBD1 TRBV12-5
CAIRAGGQGNEKLFF TGTGCCATCAGGGCCGGAGGACAGGGCAATGAAAAACTGTTTTTT TRBJ1-4 few TRBD1 TRBV10-3
CASSSGQGTTGELFF TGTGCCAGCAGTTCGGGACAGGGGACCACCGGGGAGCTGTTTTTT TRBJ2-2 - TRBD1 TRBV27
CASSLQGSTDTQYF TGTGCCAGCAGTTTACAGGGCAGCACAGATACGCAGTATTTT TRBJ2-3 - - TRBV6-5
CASSYPGTGSRQYF TGTGCCAGCAGTTACCCCGGGACAGGGAGTCGGCAGTACTTC TRBJ2-7 - TRBD1 TRBV6-5
CASSQGTSSYNEQFF TGTGCCAGCAGCCAAGGGACTAGCTCTTACAATGAGCAGTTCTTC TRBJ2-1 - TRBD2 TRBV14
CASGTGIRTTGYTF TGTGCCAGCGGGACAGGGATAAGAACTACCGGCTACACCTTC TRBJ1-2 few TRBD1 TRBV19
CASSSGTGGAYGYTF TGTGCCAGCAGTTCCGGGACAGGGGGTGCCTATGGCTACACCTTC TRBJ1-2 - TRBD1 TRBV27
CASSPTGQNTEAFF TGTGCCAGCAGCCCCACAGGGCAGAACACTGAAGCTTTCTTT TRBJ1-1 - - TRBV5-4
CASQAGHSTDTQYF TGTGCCAGTCAAGCGGGTCACAGCACAGATACGCAGTATTTT TRBJ2-3 - - TRBV11-2
CASSSLAGSTDTQYF TGTGCCAGCAGCTCCCTAGCGGGAAGCACAGATACGCAGTATTTT TRBJ2-3 - TRBD2 TRBV7-2
CASSVQGVEGYTF TGTGCCAGCAGCGTACAGGGGGTTGAGGGCTACACCTTC TRBJ1-2 - TRBD1 TRBV27
CASSSTTRGLTETQYF TGTGCCAGCAGCTCTACCACCAGGGGGCTTACAGAGACCCAGTACTTC TRBJ2-5 - TRBD1 TRBV7-9
CAILSGGAEYF TGTGCCATCCTAAGCGGGGGGGCGGAGTACTTC TRBJ2-5 - TRBD2 TRBV5-4
CASSLVGSSNTGELFF TGTGCCAGCAGCTTGGTTGGCTCCTCGAACACCGGGGAGCTGTTTTTT TRBJ2-2 - - TRBV5-5
CASSPQGLARSLTDTQYF TGTGCCAGCAGCCCGCAGGGACTAGCGAGATCTCTCACAGATACGCAGTATTTT TRBJ2-3 few TRBD2 TRBV11-2
CASSSQGARGYTF TGTGCCAGCAGCTCCCAGGGGGCGCGTGGCTACACCTTC TRBJ1-2 - TRBD1 TRBV6-6
CASSQGVLRTNEKLFF TGTGCCAGCAGCCAGGGGGTGCTTCGGACTAATGAAAAACTGTTTTTT TRBJ1-4 few TRBD1 TRBV11-2
CASSMGVGDGGNEQFF TGTGCCAGCAGTATGGGAGTGGGGGACGGGGGAAATGAGCAGTTCTTC TRBJ2-1 - - TRBV27
CASRRSRGASDEQFF TGTGCCAGCAGGCGGTCCCGGGGGGCCAGTGATGAGCAGTTCTTC TRBJ2-1 - - TRBV6-5